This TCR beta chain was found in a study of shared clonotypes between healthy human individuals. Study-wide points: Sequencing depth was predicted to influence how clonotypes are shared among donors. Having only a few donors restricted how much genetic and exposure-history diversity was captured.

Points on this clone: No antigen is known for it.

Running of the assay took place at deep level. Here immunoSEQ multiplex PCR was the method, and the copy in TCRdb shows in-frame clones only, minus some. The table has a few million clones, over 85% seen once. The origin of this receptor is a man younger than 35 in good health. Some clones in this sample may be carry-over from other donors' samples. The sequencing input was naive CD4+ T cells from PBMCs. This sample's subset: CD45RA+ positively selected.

The CDR3 DNA reads TGCGCCAGCAGCTTGGGAGTTGCGGGAGGGACAGATACGCAGTATTTT. Translated: CASSLGVAGGTDTQYF. The chain joins TRBV5-1 to TRBJ2-3, with 9 bases lining up with TRBD2. Germline CDR1 reads SGHRS; CDR2 reads YFSETQ. V gave up 0 bases and J gave up 3 bases; unmatched junction bases: 5. The CDR3 totals 16 residues.